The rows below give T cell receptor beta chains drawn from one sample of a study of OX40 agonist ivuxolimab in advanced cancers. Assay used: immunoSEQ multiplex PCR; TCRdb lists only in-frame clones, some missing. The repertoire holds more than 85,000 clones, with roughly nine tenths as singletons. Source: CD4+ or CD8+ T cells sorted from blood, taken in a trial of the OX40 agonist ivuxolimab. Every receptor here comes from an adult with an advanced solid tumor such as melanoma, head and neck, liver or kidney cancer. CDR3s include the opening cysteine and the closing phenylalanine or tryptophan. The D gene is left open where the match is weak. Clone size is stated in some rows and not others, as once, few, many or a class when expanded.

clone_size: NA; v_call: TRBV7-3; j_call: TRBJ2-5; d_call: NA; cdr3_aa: CASSRGPGETQYF; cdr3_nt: TGTGCCAGCAGCCGAGGGCCGGGAGAGACCCAGTACTTC
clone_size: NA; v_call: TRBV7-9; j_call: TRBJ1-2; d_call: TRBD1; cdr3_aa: CASSTGGIDYGYTF; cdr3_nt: TGTGCCAGCAGCACAGGGGGAATTGACTATGGCTACACCTTC
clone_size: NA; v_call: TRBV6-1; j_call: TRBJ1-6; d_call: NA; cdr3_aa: CASIRTANSPLHF; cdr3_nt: TGTGCCAGCATAAGGACAGCTAATTCACCCCTCCACTTT
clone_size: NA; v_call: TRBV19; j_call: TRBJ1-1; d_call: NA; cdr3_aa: CASRNGWSPEAFF; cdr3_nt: TGTGCCAGTAGGAATGGGTGGAGCCCTGAAGCTTTCTTT
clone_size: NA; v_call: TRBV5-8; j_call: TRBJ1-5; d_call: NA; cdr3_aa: CASSLLPVKGQPQHF; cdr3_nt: TGTGCCAGCAGCCTCTTACCTGTAAAAGGTCAGCCCCAGCATTTT
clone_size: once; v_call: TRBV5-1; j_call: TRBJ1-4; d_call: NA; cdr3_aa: CASREELTNEKLFF; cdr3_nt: TGCGCCAGCAGGGAGGAGTTAACTAATGAAAAACTGTTTTTT
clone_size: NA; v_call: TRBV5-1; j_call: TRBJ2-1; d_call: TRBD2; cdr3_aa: CASRGTSETYNEQFF; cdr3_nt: TGCGCCAGCAGAGGGACTAGCGAAACCTACAATGAGCAGTTCTTC
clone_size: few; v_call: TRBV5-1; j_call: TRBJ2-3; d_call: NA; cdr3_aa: CASSLDSTDTQYF; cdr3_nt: TGCGCCAGCAGCTTGGACAGCACAGATACGCAGTATTTT
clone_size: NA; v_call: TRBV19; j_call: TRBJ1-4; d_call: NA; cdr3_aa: CASGPTRAEKLFF; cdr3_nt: TGTGCCAGTGGACCGACTCGGGCCGAAAAACTGTTTTTT
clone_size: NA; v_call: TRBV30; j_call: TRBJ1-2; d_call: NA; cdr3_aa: CACQPTYGYTF; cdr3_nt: TGTGCCTGCCAGCCTACCTATGGCTACACCTTC
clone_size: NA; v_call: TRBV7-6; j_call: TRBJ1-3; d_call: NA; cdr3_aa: CASSASSGVTRGNTIYF; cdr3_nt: TGTGCCAGCAGCGCCTCCTCAGGGGTTACCCGTGGAAACACCATATATTTT
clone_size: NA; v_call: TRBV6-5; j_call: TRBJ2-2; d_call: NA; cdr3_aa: CASSKGRQNTGELFF; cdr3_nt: TGTGCCAGCAGTAAGGGACGGCAGAACACCGGGGAGCTGTTTTTT
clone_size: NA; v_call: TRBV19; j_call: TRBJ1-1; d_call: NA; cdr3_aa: CASRIHWFQGPTEAFF; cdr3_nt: TGTGCCAGTAGGATACATTGGTTTCAGGGCCCCACTGAAGCTTTCTTT
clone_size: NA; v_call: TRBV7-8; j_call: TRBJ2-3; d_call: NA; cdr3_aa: CASSDTDTQYF; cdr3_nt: TGTGCCAGCAGCGACACAGATACGCAGTATTTT
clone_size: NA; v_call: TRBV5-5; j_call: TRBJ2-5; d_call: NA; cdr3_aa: CASSLGGEETQYF; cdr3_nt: TGTGCCAGCAGCTTGGGAGGGGAAGAGACCCAGTACTTC
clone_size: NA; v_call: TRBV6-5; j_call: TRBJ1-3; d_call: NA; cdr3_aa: CASGSVGPGNTIYF; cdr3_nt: TGTGCCAGCGGCTCGGTGGGACCTGGAAACACCATATATTTT
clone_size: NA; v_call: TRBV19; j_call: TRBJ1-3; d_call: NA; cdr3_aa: CASSIVRERSGNTIYF; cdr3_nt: TGTGCCAGTAGTATTGTCCGGGAACGCTCTGGAAACACCATATATTTT
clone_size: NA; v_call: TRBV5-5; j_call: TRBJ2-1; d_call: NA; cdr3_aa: CASSMTALLGNEQFF; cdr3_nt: TGTGCCAGCAGCATGACAGCCCTATTAGGCAATGAGCAGTTCTTC
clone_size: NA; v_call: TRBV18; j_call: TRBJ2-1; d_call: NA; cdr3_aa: CASSPQGRDEQFF; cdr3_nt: TGTGCCAGCTCACCGCAGGGTCGCGATGAGCAGTTCTTC
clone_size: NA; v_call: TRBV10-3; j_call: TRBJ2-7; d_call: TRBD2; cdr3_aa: CAISSSTSGYEQYF; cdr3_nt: TGTGCCATCAGTTCCTCCACTAGCGGGTACGAGCAGTACTTC
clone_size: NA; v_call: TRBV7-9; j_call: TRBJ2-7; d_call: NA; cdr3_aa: CASSSGQPLSYEQYF; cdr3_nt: TGTGCCAGCAGCTCCGGACAGCCCCTCTCCTACGAGCAGTACTTC
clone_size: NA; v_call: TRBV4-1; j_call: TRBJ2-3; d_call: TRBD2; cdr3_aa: CASSQRGDTDTQYF; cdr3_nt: TGCGCCAGCAGCCAACGGGGGGACACAGATACGCAGTATTTT
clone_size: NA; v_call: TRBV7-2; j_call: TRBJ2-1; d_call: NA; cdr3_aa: CASSLAGYEQFF; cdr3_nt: TGTGCCAGCAGCTTAGCGGGGTATGAGCAGTTCTTC
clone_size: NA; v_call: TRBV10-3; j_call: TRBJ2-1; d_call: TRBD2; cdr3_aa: CATRTSGSYNEQFF; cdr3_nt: TGTGCCACCAGGACTAGCGGCTCCTACAATGAGCAGTTCTTC
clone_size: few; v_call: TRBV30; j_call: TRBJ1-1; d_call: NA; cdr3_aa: CAWSPMGAAFF; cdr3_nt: TGTGCCTGGAGTCCGATGGGGGCGGCTTTCTTT
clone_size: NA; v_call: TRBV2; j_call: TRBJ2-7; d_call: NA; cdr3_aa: CASKPGHPRLEQYF; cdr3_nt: TGTGCCAGCAAACCCGGACACCCTCGGTTAGAGCAGTACTTC
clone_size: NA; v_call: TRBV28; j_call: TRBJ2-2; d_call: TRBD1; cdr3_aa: CASSLLTGTANTGELFF; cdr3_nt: TGTGCCAGCAGTTTACTTACCGGGACAGCGAACACCGGGGAGCTGTTTTTT
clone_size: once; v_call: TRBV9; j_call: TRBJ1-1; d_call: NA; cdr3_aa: CASSPVRGTEAFF; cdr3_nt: TGTGCCAGCAGCCCGGTCCGGGGCACTGAAGCTTTCTTT
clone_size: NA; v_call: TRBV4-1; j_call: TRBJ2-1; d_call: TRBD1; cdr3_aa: CASSHTGGTYNEQFF; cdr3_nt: TGCGCCAGCAGCCACACAGGGGGGACCTACAATGAGCAGTTCTTC
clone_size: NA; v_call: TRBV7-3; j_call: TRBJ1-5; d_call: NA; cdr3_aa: CASSPGAEAWQPQHF; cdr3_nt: TGTGCCAGCAGCCCGGGCGCAGAGGCCTGGCAGCCCCAGCATTTT
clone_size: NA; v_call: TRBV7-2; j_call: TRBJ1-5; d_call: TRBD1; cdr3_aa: CASSFSGQGDQPQHF; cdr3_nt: TGTGCCAGCAGCTTCTCCGGACAGGGAGATCAGCCCCAGCATTTT
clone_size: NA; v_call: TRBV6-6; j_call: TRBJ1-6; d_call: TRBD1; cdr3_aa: CASSQGQDNSPLHF; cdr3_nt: TGTGCCAGCAGTCAAGGACAGGATAATTCACCCCTCCACTTT
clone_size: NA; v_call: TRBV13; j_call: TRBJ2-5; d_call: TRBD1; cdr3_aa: CASSSSRGQGQETQYF; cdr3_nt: TGTGCCAGCAGCTCCTCCCGGGGACAGGGACAAGAGACCCAGTACTTC
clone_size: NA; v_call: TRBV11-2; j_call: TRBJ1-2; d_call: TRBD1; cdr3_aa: CASSLGDRAYGYTF; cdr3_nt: TGTGCCAGCAGCTTAGGAGACAGGGCCTATGGCTACACCTTC
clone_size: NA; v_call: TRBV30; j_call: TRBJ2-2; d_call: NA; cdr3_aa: CAWRGFPGELFF; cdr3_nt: TGTGCCTGGAGAGGGTTTCCCGGGGAGCTGTTTTTT
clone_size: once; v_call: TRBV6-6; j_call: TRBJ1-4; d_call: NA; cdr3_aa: CASQPGANEKLFF; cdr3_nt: TGTGCCAGTCAGCCTGGAGCTAATGAAAAACTGTTTTTT
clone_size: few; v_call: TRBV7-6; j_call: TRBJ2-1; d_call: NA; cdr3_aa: CASSRGYNEQFF; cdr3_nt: TGTGCCAGCAGCCGAGGGTACAATGAGCAGTTCTTC
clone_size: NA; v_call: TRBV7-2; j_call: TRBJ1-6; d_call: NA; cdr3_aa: CASTPGTTNSPLHF; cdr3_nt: TGTGCCAGCACCCCTGGGACGACCAATTCACCCCTCCACTTT
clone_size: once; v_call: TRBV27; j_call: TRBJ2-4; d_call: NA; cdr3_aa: CASKVQVEKNIQYF; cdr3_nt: TGTGCCAGCAAAGTACAGGTAGAGAAAAACATTCAGTACTTC
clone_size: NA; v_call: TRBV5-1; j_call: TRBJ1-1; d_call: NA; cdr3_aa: CASSLGASMNTEAFF; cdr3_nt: TGCGCCAGCAGCTTGGGGGCGTCAATGAACACTGAAGCTTTCTTT
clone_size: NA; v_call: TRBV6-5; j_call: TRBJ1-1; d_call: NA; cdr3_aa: CASSYSGSMNTEAFF; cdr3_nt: TGTGCCAGCAGTTACTCGGGGAGCATGAACACTGAAGCTTTCTTT
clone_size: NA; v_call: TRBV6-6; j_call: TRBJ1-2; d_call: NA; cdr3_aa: CASSYGDNYGYTF; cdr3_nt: TGTGCCAGCAGTTACGGGGATAACTATGGCTACACCTTC
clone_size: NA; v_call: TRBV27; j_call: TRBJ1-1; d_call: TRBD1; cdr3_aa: CASSFLRDSPHTEAFF; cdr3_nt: TGTGCCAGCAGTTTCCTGCGGGACAGCCCGCACACTGAAGCTTTCTTT
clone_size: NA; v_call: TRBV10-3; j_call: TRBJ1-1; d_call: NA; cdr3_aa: CAISEYREVYEAFF; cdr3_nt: TGTGCCATCAGTGAGTACAGGGAAGTATATGAAGCTTTCTTT
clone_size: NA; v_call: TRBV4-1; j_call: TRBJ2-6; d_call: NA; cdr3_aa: CASSLRVYGANVLTF; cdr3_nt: TGCGCCAGCAGCCTCAGGGTTTATGGGGCCAACGTCCTGACTTTC
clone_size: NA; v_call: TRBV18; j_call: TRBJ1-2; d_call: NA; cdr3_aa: CASSPSRDSVRGDGYTF; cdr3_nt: TGTGCCAGCTCACCCTCCAGGGATTCCGTGAGGGGTGATGGCTACACCTTC
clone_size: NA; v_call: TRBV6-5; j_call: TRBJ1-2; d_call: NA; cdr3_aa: CASRTEGYGYTF; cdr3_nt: TGTGCCAGCAGGACGGAGGGCTATGGCTACACCTTC